This TCR beta chain was recorded in a study of blood T cell repertoires in COVID-19. Study at large: Whether acute or convalescent, the COVID-19 samples came from the United States, Italy and Spain. From T cells, B-cell-depleted T cells, or PBMCs came the material, which was cDNA or gDNA.

In the original workflow: By means of reference gene primer amplification, nucleated cell counts were estimated. Profiled with immunoSEQ multiplex PCR; TCRdb holds only in-frame clones, not every one. V and J calls and clone size are as listed in that table; D and trimming were resolved from the DNA. The data contain some 220,000 clones, around 85% of them singletons. Trimming shortened V by 3 bases and J by 0 bases, and 12 bases separated the two germline ends. This CDR3 comprises 15 residues. Looked up from germline, CDR1 is MNHEY and CDR2 is SMNVEV (reference sequence). Enrollment of patients from Seattle took place during active infection, with longitudinal follow-up.

The V and J genes are TRBV27 and TRBJ2-7, with a weak D call TRBD2 (5 bases). The source of this sequence is a woman in her 70s with COVID-19, enrolled during active disease. Sequenced sample: peripheral blood. The CDR3 DNA follows: TGTGCCAGCAGTTTGGGGAGCACCCACTCCTACGAGCAGTACTTC. Translating gives CASSLGSTHSYEQYF.